This T cell receptor beta chain was identified in a study of technical replicates of blood from a few donors. The table came from immunoSEQ multiplex PCR; TCRdb's copy has only in-frame clones and leaves some out. The table shows almost 85,000 clones, with 97% occurring only once. The clonotype was recovered from a human donor in good health. Sequenced: T cells isolated from PBMCs.

The CDR3 DNA sequence: TGTGCCAGCGAAGGGGTGACTGAAGCTTTCTTT. It translates to CASEGVTEAFF. The chain carries TRBV5-6 and TRBJ1-1; a possible D gene is TRBD1 (5 bases). Deletions cut 7 bases from V and 5 bases from J, with 9 bases between. CDR1 is SGHDT and CDR2 is YYEEEE in the germline V gene. This CDR3 comprises 11 residues.